One sample yielded the 8 T cell receptor beta chains listed below, sequenced in a study of tissue T cells after allogeneic stem cell transplantation. Measured with immunoSEQ multiplex PCR; TCRdb has only the in-frame clones, and not every one. This table holds roughly 42,000 clones, just under 95% found once. The source material was blood, sampled before transplantation. Receptors originate from a woman aged 40 to 75 who later had graft-versus-host disease after an allogeneic stem cell transplant.

This clone was counted once. The chain's CDR3 is CASSVVVAGELFF. The CDR3 region has the DNA TGTGCCAGCAGCGTAGTGGTGGCCGGGGAGCTGTTTTTT. V is TRBV9 and J is TRBJ2-2; D uncertain. CDR3 size: 13 residues. Trimming took 0 bases from V and 6 from J, leaving 6 bases between them. Germline CDR1 SGDLS, CDR2 YYNGEE.

This rearrangement joins TRBV19 to TRBJ2-1; D is unresolved. V lost 3 bases, J lost 5 bases, and 11 bases lay in between. Germline CDR1 LNHDA, CDR2 SQIVND (reference sequence). The CDR3 is 14 residues long. The CDR3: CASSMVTRNNEQFF. Written as DNA, the CDR3 is TGTGCCAGTAGTATGGTGACAAGGAACAATGAGCAGTTCTTC.

The chain employs TRBV3-1 (or the pseudogene TRBV3-2) and TRBJ1-2; TRBD1 agrees at 7 bases. CDR1 is LGHDT, CDR2 YNNKEL, per germline (reference sequence). The CDR3 contains 14 residues. Losses at the gene ends were 2 bases for V and 2 bases for J; bases not matched to a gene: 2. The CDR3 region has the DNA TGTGCCAGCAGCCAAAGGGGACAGAACTATGGCTACACCTTC. It codes for CASSQRGQNYGYTF.

The gene calls are TRBV25-1 and TRBJ2-1; TRBD1 agrees at 9 bases. CDR3 length equals 15 residues. CDR1 is MGHDK and CDR2 is SYGVNS in the germline V gene. V shed 5 bases, J shed 8 bases, and the junction held 10 bases outside the gene matches. Written as DNA, the CDR3 is TGTGCCAGCAGTCCCCGACAGGGGGATAGCGATGAGCAGTTCTTC. Translated, it gives CASSPRQGDSDEQFF.

The rearrangement links TRBV5-1 to TRBJ1-1; D might be TRBD1 (6 bases). The V end lost 5 bases, the J end lost 1 base, and 9 bases lay between the germline ends. Looked up from germline, CDR1 is SGHRS and CDR2 is YFSETQ. The CDR3 is 13 residues long. The CDR3 loop reads CASSWGQNTEAFF. The CDR3 DNA follows: TGCGCCAGCAGTTGGGGACAGAACACTGAAGCTTTCTTT. Variable domain in full (rest from reference TRBV5-1 and TRBJ1-1): KAGVTQTPRYLIKTRGQQVTLSCSPISGHRSVSWYQQTPGQGLQFLFEYFSETQRNKGNFPGRFSGRQFSNSRSEMNVSTLELGDSALYLCASSWGQNTEAFFGQGTRLTVV.

This chain uses TRBV23-1 with TRBJ1-1, with D tentatively TRBD1 (5 bases). TRBV23-1 is reported as an ORF; its role is uncertain. The V gene lost 3 bases and the J gene lost 0 bases, with 29 bases spanning the gap. CDR3 length: 21 residues. This CDR3 reads CASSHALRDPVKYTMNTEAFF. CDR3 nucleotide sequence: TGCGCCAGCAGTCACGCTCTTCGGGACCCAGTTAAATACACGATGAACACTGAAGCTTTCTTT.

The chain employs TRBV4-1 and TRBJ1-4; maybe TRBD1 (6 bases). Per germline, CDR1 MGHRA and CDR2 YSYEKL. The CDR3 sequence is 18 residues long. V lost 4 bases to trimming and J lost 3 bases, with 21 bases between them. The chain's CDR3 is CASSPPTGGGISNEKLFF. The CDR3 DNA is TGCGCCAGCAGCCCACCCACAGGAGGGGGGATTTCTAATGAAAAACTGTTTTTT.

The genes are TRBV6-5 and TRBJ1-6; TRBD1 agrees at 7 bases. The length of the CDR3 is 15 residues. Germline assignment: CDR1 MNHEY and CDR2 SVGAGI. V gave up 2 bases and J gave up 5 bases; unmatched junction bases: 3. CDR3 protein: CASSYTGTDNSPLHF. CDR3 DNA sequence: TGTGCCAGCAGTTACACCGGGACAGATAATTCACCCCTCCACTTT.